This T cell receptor beta chain was observed in a study of blood T cells in healthy people across ages. The use of a sample-barcoded 5' primer and a J-beta primer mix characterized a second PCR of roughly 7 to 11 cycles. TCRdb recomputed calls from the 5' RACE reads with MiXCR, one row per CDR3 protein. This table has about 930,000 distinct CDR3 sequences, almost 30% appearing once. The germline V gene has CDR1 SGHDT and CDR2 YYEEEE. This CDR3 has 14 residues. V shed 4 bases and J shed 5 bases, with 15 bases lying between them. The table lists this clonotype with a few counts. The sample was also reused in another study, on T cells of mothers and their children.

The specimen sequenced was blood. The chain combines TRBV5-6 with TRBJ1-2, with a weak D call TRBD1 (5 bases). This clonotype originated in a woman in her thirties or forties in good health. CDR3 coding DNA: TGTGCCAGCAGCCGAGGGACGGAGGTGTATGGCTACACCTTC. This encodes CASSRGTEVYGYTF.